One TCR beta chain is described in this entry. Its specificity is not known. This sample is drawn from a study of T cell responses to AZD1222 COVID-19 vaccine. The repertoire was sequenced with immunoSEQ multiplex PCR; TCRdb's copy has only in-frame clones and lacks some. The sample holds fewer than 110,000 clones, roughly 86% seen once. Doses given second, at about 4 or about 12 weeks, were pooled. Whole-study results and caveats: Two AZD1222 doses significantly raised spike-specific TCR breadth and depth over controls. Unmutated variant regions are reportedly the target of nearly half of TCRs that are spike-specific.

Specimen: peripheral blood, collected 28 days after the second AZD1222 dose. This clonotype was obtained from an adult who received the AZD1222 COVID-19 vaccine.

This CDR3 reads CASTPTGGTQSPLHF. In nucleotides, the CDR3 is TGTGCCAGCACCCCCACGGGCGGAACCCAATCACCCCTCCACTTT. The V call is TRBV7-8, the J call TRBJ1-6, with D unresolved. The CDR3 length is 15 residues. Trimming left V 7 bases short and J 10 bases short, with 20 bases between. The V gene's germline CDR1 is SGHVS and CDR2 FQNEAQ. Filled out from reference TRBV7-8 and TRBJ1-6, the complete variable domain reads GAGVSQSPRYKVAKRGQDVALRCDPISGHVSLFWYQQALGQGPEFLTYFQNEAQLDKSGLPSDRFFAERPEGSVSTLKIQRTQQEDSAVYLCASTPTGGTQSPLHFGNGTRLTVT.